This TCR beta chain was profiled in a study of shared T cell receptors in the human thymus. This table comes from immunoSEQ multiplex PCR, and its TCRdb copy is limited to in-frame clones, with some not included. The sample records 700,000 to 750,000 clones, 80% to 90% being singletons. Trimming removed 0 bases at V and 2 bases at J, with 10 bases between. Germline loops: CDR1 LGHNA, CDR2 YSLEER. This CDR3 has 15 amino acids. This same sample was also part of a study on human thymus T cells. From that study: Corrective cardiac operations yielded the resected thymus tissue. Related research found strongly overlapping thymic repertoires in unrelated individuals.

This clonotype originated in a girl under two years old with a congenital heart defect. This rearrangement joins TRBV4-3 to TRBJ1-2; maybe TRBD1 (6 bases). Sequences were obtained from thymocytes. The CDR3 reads CASSQDRDKNYGYTF. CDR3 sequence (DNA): TGCGCCAGCAGCCAAGACCGGGACAAAAACTATGGCTACACCTTC.